These 12 T cell receptor beta chains originate from one sample sequenced in a study of blood T cell repertoires in COVID-19. The table came from immunoSEQ multiplex PCR; TCRdb's copy has only in-frame clones and leaves some out. The sample yields some 700,000 clones, just under 90% seen once. The specimen sequenced was peripheral blood. All receptors derive from a woman aged 18-35 years with acute or convalescent COVID-19.

The rearrangement uses TRBV19 and TRBJ1-1, with 8 bases fitting TRBD1. Germline V lookup: CDR1 LNHDA, CDR2 SQIVND (reference sequence). The CDR3 is 15 amino acids. The J segment lost 0 bases and the V segment lost 5 bases, leaving 5 bases of the junction unmatched. The CDR3 is CASSGTGRMNTEAFF. Written as DNA, the CDR3 is TGTGCCAGTAGTGGGACAGGCCGTATGAACACTGAAGCTTTCTTT.

This clone was recorded only once. The chain is built from TRBV6-5 and TRBJ1-5; TRBD1 agrees at 8 bases. Trimming removed 5 bases from V and 1 base from J; junction bases left unmatched: 4. CDR3 size: 15 residues. Germline assignment: CDR1 MNHEY and CDR2 SVGAGI. The CDR3 DNA reads as TGTGCCAGCAGTCAACGACAGGGGAGCAATCAGCCCCAGCATTTT. Encoded protein: CASSQRQGSNQPQHF.

V usage is TRBV11-2 and J usage is TRBJ1-4; weak D call: TRBD1 (5 bases). The V gene's germline CDR1 is SGHAT and CDR2 FQNNGV. The CDR3 is 15 residues long. Between the trimmed V and J ends, which lost 2 bases and 5 bases, there was a span of 12 bases. In DNA, the CDR3 is TGTGCCAGCAGCTTATCAGGGCCGGAAAATGAAAAACTGTTTTTT. Protein product: CASSLSGPENEKLFF.

The V call is TRBV5-1, the J call TRBJ2-5, with 8 bases that match TRBD2. Trimming removed 2 bases from V and 5 bases from J; junction bases left unmatched: 11. Germline V gene lookup returns CDR1 SGHRS and CDR2 YFSETQ. The CDR3 is made up of 16 amino acids. In DNA form, the CDR3 reads TGCGCCAGCAGCTTTTCCGTCTTTTTAGCGGGGGAGACCCAGTACTTC. Translating gives CASSFSVFLAGETQYF.

The rearrangement links TRBV7-9 to TRBJ1-3; a weak D match, TRBD1 (5 bases). Germline V gives CDR1 SEHNR, CDR2 FQNEAQ (reference sequence). The CDR3 length is 13 residues. The DNA of the CDR3 is TGTGCTCACGCGGGGGAGTCTGGAAACACCATATATTTT. Protein: CAHAGESGNTIYF.

The V and J genes are TRBV29-1 and TRBJ1-1; 7 bases match TRBD1. The ends lost 8 bases at V and 5 bases at J; junction bases unmatched: 11. CDR1 is SQVTM, CDR2 ANQGSEA, per germline. The CDR3 has 13 residues. The CDR3 DNA reads TGCAGCACAGTAGACAGGGCCGGGACTGAAGCTTTCTTT. This gives the protein CSTVDRAGTEAFF.

The chain has TRBV3-1 (or the pseudogene TRBV3-2) and TRBJ2-1, with D possibly matching TRBD1 (5 bases). V was pared by 0 bases and J by 7 bases, with 16 bases between. The V gene's germline CDR1 is LGHDT and CDR2 YNNKEL (reference sequence). The length of the CDR3 is 16 residues. The CDR3 sequence: CASSQDGAGQRNEQFF. DNA of the CDR3: TGTGCCAGCAGCCAAGATGGGGCCGGTCAGAGGAATGAGCAGTTCTTC.

This rearrangement joins TRBV9 to TRBJ2-2; perhaps TRBD2 as D (5 bases). In germline, CDR1 is SGDLS, CDR2 YYNGEE. The ends were cut back, 9 bases at V and 2 bases at J, with 14 bases in the middle. This CDR3 has 14 amino acids. CDR3: CATLPRENTGELFF. In nucleotides, the CDR3 is TGTGCCACCCTCCCCCGGGAAAACACCGGGGAGCTGTTTTTT.

The chain has TRBV5-5 and TRBJ1-2; 7 nucleotides match TRBD1. CDR3 size: 14 residues. Germline CDR1 reads SGHKS; CDR2 reads YYEKEE (reference sequence). V trimming: 4 bases; J trimming: 8 bases; junction bases outside the gene matches: 11. In nucleotides, the CDR3 is TGTGCCAGCAGCACGGACAGGATTCGAGTGGGCTACACCTTC. Amino acid sequence: CASSTDRIRVGYTF.

This clone has just a few counts. The chain joins TRBV25-1 to TRBJ1-1; D is undetermined. Trimming cost V 7 bases and J 1 base, with 4 bases left between them. The CDR3 has 11 amino acids. Germline CDR1 is MGHDK and CDR2 is SYGVNS. CDR3 sequence: CASIRNTEAFF. CDR3 in DNA: TGTGCCAGCATTAGGAACACTGAAGCTTTCTTT.

The chain uses TRBV9 and TRBJ1-6; maybe TRBD1 (6 bases). V was clipped by 4 bases and J by 4 bases, with 15 bases between them. CDR3 length: 16 residues. In germline, CDR1 is SGDLS, CDR2 YYNGEE. The CDR3 DNA follows: TGTGCCAGCAGCACCGGGGCAGGGGCTTATAATTCACCCCTCCACTTT. Protein: CASSTGAGAYNSPLHF.

V usage is TRBV12-5 and J usage is TRBJ1-6; 8 nucleotides agree with TRBD1. With V trimmed by 1 base and J by 7 bases, 0 bases remained unmatched. CDR3 length equals 14 residues. Germline CDR1 reads LGHNT; CDR2 reads FRNRAP. The CDR3 protein is CASGLGQGNSPLHF. DNA for the CDR3: TGTGCTAGTGGTTTGGGACAGGGGAATTCACCCCTCCACTTT. The whole variable domain, remainder taken from reference TRBV12-5 and TRBJ1-6, is DARVTQTPRHKVTEMGQEVTMRCQPILGHNTVFWYRQTMMQGLELLAYFRNRAPLDDSGMPKDRFSAEMPDATLATLKIQPSEPRDSAVYFCASGLGQGNSPLHFGNGTRLTVT.